This TCR beta chain was captured by sequencing in a study of CD8+ T cells in alopecia areata. V gave up 5 bases and J gave up 2 bases, with 18 bases separating them. Germline lookup yields CDR1 GTSNPN and CDR2 SVGIG (reference sequence). CDR3 length equals 15 residues. RNA was extracted and reverse transcribed into cDNA as the sequencing template. TCRdb's copy holds only in-frame clones and misses some; the assay was immunoSEQ multiplex PCR. The sample has 270,000 or so clones; over 45% are singletons. Treatment reported: oral pan-JAK inhibitor, 5-10 mg twice daily. The material sequenced was CD4+ T cells sorted from blood, taken at week 24, from a patient treated with tofacitinib. This chain uses TRBV30 with TRBJ2-5, with D perhaps being TRBD1 or TRBD2 (5 bases each). The receptor's source is a human donor with alopecia areata. This chain's CDR3 is CAWGDWGRYQETQYF. The CDR3 DNA is TGTGCCTGGGGCGACTGGGGGAGATATCAAGAGACCCAGTACTTC.